Sequencing of this TCR beta chain was carried out in a study of PD-L1 blockade in urothelial cancer. Overall study context: Patients had undergone 0 to 3 prior chemotherapy regimens.

V shed 8 bases and J shed 8 bases, with 18 bases lying between them. Germline V gene lookup returns CDR1 SGHDN and CDR2 FVKESK. The CDR3 runs 13 residues. Time point given: pretreatment peripheral blood. The method was immunoSEQ multiplex PCR; TCRdb's version includes in-frame clones alone and lacks a portion of them. The repertoire holds about 52,000 clones, with around 84% as singletons. The V and J genes are TRBV14 and TRBJ1-2, with D maybe TRBD1 (5 bases). The sequenced sample was PBMCs, obtained around atezolizumab (anti-PD-L1) treatment. The clonotype comes from a man aged 45 to 65 with urothelial cancer. CDR3 protein: CASAGRGGAGYTF. In DNA, the CDR3 is TGTGCCAGCGCTGGAAGAGGAGGGGCCGGCTACACCTTC.